A single sample gave rise to the 24 T cell receptor beta chains below, sequenced in a study of blood T cell repertoires in COVID-19. Produced via immunoSEQ multiplex PCR; TCRdb's table is partial and in-frame only. Of more than 110,000 clones listed, about four fifths are singletons. Input material: PBMCs or T cells enriched from blood (not recorded which). These receptors originate from a man between 35 and 55 years old with acute COVID-19.

The chain is built from TRBV6-5 and TRBJ1-5; TRBD1 agrees at 10 bases. The germline V gene encodes CDR1 MNHEY and CDR2 SVGAGI. Trimming took 0 bases from V and 6 from J; bases not matched to a gene: 2. CDR3 length: 15 amino acids. CDR3 sequence: CASSYSGTGVQPQHF. CDR3 coding DNA: TGTGCCAGCAGTTACTCCGGGACAGGGGTTCAGCCCCAGCATTTT.

The chain carries TRBV3-1 (or the pseudogene TRBV3-2) and TRBJ2-5, with TRBD2 matching over 15 bases. CDR3 length: 17 residues. Germline V gives CDR1 LGHDT, CDR2 YNNKEL (reference sequence). V shed 3 bases and J 4 bases; nucleotides not matched to a gene: 6. Written as DNA, the CDR3 is TGTGCCAGCAGCCACCGGACTAGCGGGGGGGCCTTAGAGACCCAGTACTTC. Protein sequence: CASSHRTSGGALETQYF.

The rearrangement joins TRBV2 to TRBJ1-2; 8 positions agree with TRBD1. The length of the CDR3 is 14 residues. J was trimmed by 4 bases and V by 8 bases; bases with no gene match: 9. The V gene's germline CDR1 is SNHLY and CDR2 FYNNEI. This CDR3 reads CASRDRGRGYGYTF. Written as DNA, the CDR3 is TGTGCCAGCCGCGACAGGGGCCGTGGCTATGGCTACACCTTC.

This chain joins TRBV28 and TRBJ1-4; TRBD1 matches 7 bases. This CDR3 is 14 amino acids long. Germline V gene sequence: CDR1 MDHEN, CDR2 SYDVKM. The V segment lost 6 bases and the J segment 7 bases; nucleotides outside the gene matches: 8. In DNA, the CDR3 is TGTGCCAGCAGGATGACAGGGCAGGGTGAAAAACTGTTTTTT. Its protein product is CASRMTGQGEKLFF.

This chain links TRBV9 with TRBJ1-2; D is unclear. Germline-derived CDR1 and CDR2 are SGDLS and YYNGEE. V was shortened by 0 bases and J by 8 bases, with 14 bases between the two germline ends. The CDR3 covers 14 residues. The CDR3 DNA sequence: TGTGCCAGCAGCGTAGGGTCGGGGTCGGGAGGCTACACCTTC. It specifies CASSVGSGSGGYTF. The variable domain in full, with the rest retrieved from reference TRBV9 and TRBJ1-2, is DSGVTQTPKHLITATGQRVTLRCSPRSGDLSVYWYQQSLDQGLQFLIQYYNGEERAKGNILERFSAQQFPDLHSELNLSSLELGDSALYFCASSVGSGSGGYTFGSGTRLTVV.

Only one count was recorded for this clone. This chain connects TRBV30 to TRBJ2-1, with TRBD1 as a possible D gene (5 bases). V gave up 2 bases and J gave up 5 bases, with 10 bases separating them. This CDR3 spans 13 amino acids. Germline CDR1 is GTSNPN and CDR2 is SVGIG (reference sequence). The CDR3, as DNA: TGTGCCTGGAGTAGGGGAAAGCACAATGAGCAGTTCTTC. It yields the protein CAWSRGKHNEQFF.

The chain combines TRBV7-9 with TRBJ2-1, with D perhaps matching TRBD1 (5 bases). The CDR3 extends over 14 amino acids. In germline, CDR1 is SEHNR, CDR2 FQNEAQ (reference sequence). V lost 2 bases and J 6 bases, leaving 11 bases between the germline ends. The CDR3 spells CASSLTDSANEQFF. CDR3 nucleotide sequence: TGTGCCAGCAGCTTAACAGACAGCGCCAATGAGCAGTTCTTC.

CDR3 coding DNA: TGCGCCAGCAGCCCCCGGGCGGGAACGAACACCGGGGAGCTGTTTTTT. Protein: CASSPRAGTNTGELFF. This chain connects TRBV4-1 to TRBJ2-2; TRBD2 is a possible D gene (6 bases). Germline CDR1 and CDR2: MGHRA and YSYEKL. Between the trimmed V and J ends, which lost 4 bases and 0 bases, there was a span of 12 bases. The CDR3 spans 16 residues.

This clone was recorded once. This chain uses TRBV4-1 with TRBJ2-7, with TRBD1 matching over 8 bases. This CDR3 has 17 amino acids. The J segment lost 5 bases and the V segment lost 0 bases, leaving 12 bases of the junction unmatched. The germline gives CDR1 MGHRA, CDR2 YSYEKL. Here the CDR3 reads CASSQDRGGQGIDEQYF. CDR3 bases: TGCGCCAGCAGCCAAGATCGGGGAGGACAGGGTATCGACGAGCAGTACTTC.

In this sample, this clone turned up a few times. The rearrangement links TRBV4-1 to TRBJ2-3; a possible D gene is TRBD2 (6 bases). Trimming pared 5 bases from V and 6 bases from J, leaving 30 bases between. This CDR3 has 19 residues. Germline V gene data show CDR1 as MGHRA and CDR2 as YSYEKL. The CDR3 nucleotides are TGCGCCAGCAGCTCTCTTCTTGGAGGGGCGCCCCTACGGTTTGATACGCAGTATTTT. Translating gives CASSSLLGGAPLRFDTQYF.

This chain links TRBV7-9 with TRBJ1-4, with D possibly matching TRBD1 (5 bases). This CDR3 has 17 residues. The germline V gene has CDR1 SEHNR and CDR2 FQNEAQ (reference sequence). Trimming shortened V by 5 bases and J by 5 bases, and 21 bases separated the two germline ends. The CDR3 DNA is TGTGCCAGCAGCCGGGGGTCAGGGCAGGCCCCCAATGAAAAACTGTTTTTT. It specifies CASSRGSGQAPNEKLFF.

V and J are TRBV19 and TRBJ1-1; the match to TRBD1 covers 8 bases. CDR1 is LNHDA and CDR2 is SQIVND in the germline V gene (reference sequence). Trimming cost V 3 bases and J 5 bases; bases outside gene matches: 14. This CDR3 is built from 17 residues. The CDR3 DNA sequence: TGTGCCAGTAGTATTCAATTCCTAGGACAGGGACGGACTGAAGCTTTCTTT. This sequence encodes CASSIQFLGQGRTEAFF.

The rearrangement uses TRBV4-1 and TRBJ2-7; 9 bases map to TRBD1. V was clipped by 1 base and J by 3 bases; unmatched bases: 1. The V gene's germline CDR1 is MGHRA and CDR2 YSYEKL. CDR3 length: 14 residues. The CDR3 sequence is CASSQGQGDYEQYF. CDR3 DNA: TGCGCCAGCAGCCAAGGACAGGGGGACTACGAGCAGTACTTC.

Notes on this clone: One end of the junction does not line up with germline, which may come from a read error. The chain combines TRBV5-5 with TRBJ1-5; D gene uncertain. Germline assignment: CDR1 SGHKS and CDR2 YYEKEE (reference sequence). The CDR3 sequence is 13 residues long. The CDR3 nucleotides read TGTGCCAGCAGCTTGGACCTTTTTCAGGCCCAGCATTTT. Protein product: CASSLDLFQAQHF.

In DNA, the CDR3 is TGCGCCAGCAGCCACCTACTAGTGAAGGGGGACAATGAGCAGTTCTTC. This codes for CASSHLLVKGDNEQFF. The chain employs TRBV4-3 and TRBJ2-1; D possibly corresponds to TRBD1 (6 bases). Germline V lookup: CDR1 LGHNA, CDR2 YSLEER. Trimming cost V 3 bases and J 5 bases, with 17 bases left between them. The CDR3 loop spans 16 amino acids.

The chain couples TRBV10-3 to TRBJ1-4; 8 nucleotides match TRBD1. The CDR3 sequence is 16 residues long. The germline V gene has CDR1 ENHRY and CDR2 SYGVKD. V lost 2 bases and J lost 8; bases outside the gene matches: 10. CDR3 nucleotides: TGTGCCATCAGTGAGACAGCGGCAGGGGGCTCCGAAAAACTGTTTTTT. It codes for CAISETAAGGSEKLFF.

The genes are TRBV27 and TRBJ2-2; TRBD1 matches at 7 bases. The germline V gene has CDR1 MNHEY and CDR2 SMNVEV (reference sequence). V lost 7 bases, J lost 2 bases, and 13 bases stayed unmatched. The length of the CDR3 is 17 residues. DNA of the CDR3: TGTGCCAGCACCGAGGATTTGGGACAGCTTAACACCGGGGAGCTGTTTTTT. It yields the protein CASTEDLGQLNTGELFF.

This chain joins TRBV4-3 and TRBJ1-4, with D maybe TRBD1 (6 bases). The V gene lost 3 bases and the J gene lost 7 bases, with 12 bases spanning the gap. Germline CDR1 and CDR2: LGHNA and YSLEER. The CDR3 consists of 14 residues. The DNA for the CDR3 is TGCGCCAGCAGCCAGGAGGGGGGGGGTGAAAAACTGTTTTTT. The encoded protein is CASSQEGGGEKLFF.

CDR3 sequence reads: CASSVGGQPQHF. CDR3 bases: TGTGCCAGTAGTGTTGGCGGTCAGCCCCAGCATTTT. This sequence joins TRBV19 and TRBJ1-5; D gene ambiguous. Per germline, CDR1 LNHDA and CDR2 SQIVND (reference sequence). Trimming pared 5 bases from V and 6 bases from J, leaving 8 bases between. The CDR3 has 12 residues. The variable domain in full, completed from reference TRBV19 and TRBJ1-5, reads DGGITQSPKYLFRKEGQNVTLSCEQNLNHDAMYWYRQDPGQGLRLIYYSQIVNDFQKGDIAEGYSVSREKKESFPLTVTSAQKNPTAFYLCASSVGGQPQHFGDGTRLSIL.

The V and J genes are TRBV15 and TRBJ2-3, with TRBD2 identical over 11 bases. CDR3 size: 19 residues. Germline-derived CDR1 and CDR2 are LNHNV and YYDKDF (reference sequence). Germline trimming cut 0 bases from V and 2 bases from J; bases unmatched to any gene: 10. CDR3 residues: CATSRDRGLAGGYTDTQYF. The CDR3 DNA reads as TGTGCCACCAGCAGAGATCGTGGGCTAGCGGGGGGTTACACAGATACGCAGTATTTT.

This rearrangement joins TRBV3-1 (or the pseudogene TRBV3-2) to TRBJ2-5; 9 bases map to TRBD1. Germline V gives CDR1 LGHDT, CDR2 YNNKEL (reference sequence). This CDR3 is 16 amino acids long. J lost 3 bases, V lost 0 bases, and 5 bases had no gene match. CDR3 in amino acids: CASSQDRTGGKETQYF. CDR3 sequence (DNA): TGTGCCAGCAGCCAAGATCGAACAGGGGGCAAAGAGACCCAGTACTTC.

This chain joins TRBV18 and TRBJ2-2; 7 bases map to TRBD1. This CDR3 is 16 amino acids long. V was clipped by 5 bases and J by 0 bases; unmatched bases: 6. CDR1 is KGHSH and CDR2 is LQKENI in the germline V gene. The CDR3 spells CASSSDRAPNTGELFF. For the CDR3, the DNA is TGTGCCAGCTCATCAGACAGGGCGCCGAACACCGGGGAGCTGTTTTTT. Combining the CDR3 with reference TRBV18 and TRBJ2-2 gives the whole variable domain NAGVMQNPRHLVRRRGQEARLRCSPMKGHSHVYWYRQLPEEGLKFMVYLQKENIIDESGMPKERFSAEFPKEGPSILRIQQVVRGDSAAYFCASSSDRAPNTGELFFGEGSRLTVL.

The chain links TRBV6-5 to TRBJ2-7; no firm D call. The V gene's germline CDR1 is MNHEY and CDR2 SVGAGI. The CDR3 contains 11 residues. Trimming pared 2 bases from V and 9 bases from J, leaving 8 bases between. The CDR3 DNA reads TGTGCCAGCAGTTACGGGCAGGTGCAGTACTTC. The encoded protein is CASSYGQVQYF.

The gene calls are TRBV28 and TRBJ2-7, with D tentatively TRBD2 (6 bases). This CDR3 region has 15 residues. CDR1 is MDHEN, CDR2 SYDVKM, per germline. V dropped 7 bases and J dropped 2 bases, with 18 bases sitting between them. The DNA of the CDR3 is TGTGCCAGCAACGACCCCGGGACTTCCACCTACGAGCAGTACTTC. Translated: CASNDPGTSTYEQYF.